Each of the 13 T cell receptor beta chains below was sequenced from the same sample in a study of T cells after yellow fever vaccination. MiXCR was run by TCRdb on the 5' RACE reads, yielding one entry per CDR3 protein. The sample lists more than 300,000 distinct CDR3 sequences; over 8.5% were seen once. Sequencing used CD4+ T cells sorted from PBMCs, obtained 45 days after the yellow fever booster vaccination. Every receptor here comes from a man aged 18 to 35 who received the YFV17D yellow fever vaccine.

There are a few counts of this clonotype. J is TRBJ2-1 and V is TRBV5-4; 12 bases line up with TRBD2. J gave up 10 bases and V 4 bases, and 9 bases lay outside the gene matches. The CDR3 is 15 amino acids. Germline CDR1 SGHNT, CDR2 YYREEE (reference sequence). For the CDR3, the DNA is TGTGCCAGCAGCGGGACTAGCGGGCTCACGGGCGAGCAGTTCTTC. It encodes CASSGTSGLTGEQFF.

The CDR3 region has the DNA TGCGCCAGCACAGACGGGGGCGGAGGCGAGCAGTACTTC. Its protein is CASTDGGGGEQYF. The chain employs TRBV5-1 and TRBJ2-7; D tentatively fits TRBD1 or TRBD2 (6 bases each). This CDR3 contains 13 residues. The V gene's germline CDR1 is SGHRS and CDR2 YFSETQ. V was trimmed by 6 bases and J by 6 bases, leaving 16 bases between them.

The rearrangement links TRBV7-9 to TRBJ2-3, with D uncertain. V lost 7 bases, J lost 1 base, and 9 bases lay in between. Germline CDR1 reads SEHNR; CDR2 reads FQNEAQ (reference sequence). The CDR3 is made up of 13 amino acids. CDR3 sequence: CASNGGGTDTQYF. CDR3 nucleotides: TGTGCCAGCAACGGTGGGGGCACAGATACGCAGTATTTT.

This rearrangement joins TRBV27 to TRBJ2-2; a possible D gene is TRBD2 (7 bases). This CDR3 contains 16 residues. Germline CDR1 MNHEY, CDR2 SMNVEV (reference sequence). The ends were cut back, 10 bases at V and 0 bases at J, with 18 bases in the middle. The CDR3 DNA sequence: TGTGCCACCAAACGGGGGGCGGACTCGAACACCGGGGAGCTGTTTTTT. This sequence encodes CATKRGADSNTGELFF.

There are a few counts of this clonotype. This rearrangement joins TRBV7-2 to TRBJ2-1, with 10 bases lining up with TRBD2. Germline lookup yields CDR1 SGHTA and CDR2 FQGNSA. The CDR3 totals 16 residues. V trimming: 5 bases; J trimming: 0 bases; junction bases outside the gene matches: 4. The CDR3 loop reads CASSRSSGGSYNEQFF. DNA for the CDR3: TGTGCCAGCAGCAGGTCTAGCGGGGGCTCCTACAATGAGCAGTTCTTC. The whole variable domain, remainder taken from reference TRBV7-2 and TRBJ2-1, is GAGVSQSPSNKVTEKGKDVELRCDPISGHTALYWYRQSLGQGLEFLIYFQGNSAPDKSGLPSDRFSAERTGGSVSTLTIQRTQQEDSAVYLCASSRSSGGSYNEQFFGPGTRLTVL.

The chain links TRBV20-1 to TRBJ1-2, with D possibly TRBD1 on 5 matching bases. From germline, CDR1 is DFQATT and CDR2 SNEGSKA (reference sequence). Trimming pared 6 bases from V and 12 bases from J, leaving 17 bases between. CDR3 length: 11 amino acids. The CDR3 loop reads CSAEEDTADTF. In nucleotides, the CDR3 is TGCAGTGCCGAGGAGGACACCGCGGACACCTTC.

The chain combines TRBV12-3 or TRBV12-4 with TRBJ1-3, with D unclear. V lost 4 bases and J lost 8, with 18 bases in between. The CDR3 sequence is 15 residues long. For the CDR3, the DNA is TGTGCCAGCAGTTCCCCCGGACCCCGAATCGACACCATATATTTT. Its translation is CASSSPGPRIDTIYF.

The chain recombines TRBV7-2 with TRBJ2-5; D is ambiguous. The ends were cut back, 7 bases at V and 5 bases at J, with 14 bases in the middle. Germline V lookup: CDR1 SGHTA, CDR2 FQGNSA. The CDR3 extends over 13 amino acids. CDR3 sequence reads: CASTLQRSETQYF. DNA of the CDR3: TGTGCCAGCACCCTACAGCGTTCGGAGACCCAGTACTTC.

This rearrangement joins TRBV24-1 to TRBJ2-3, with TRBD2 identical over 8 bases. Per germline, CDR1 KGHDR and CDR2 SFDVKD. The CDR3 has 14 residues. Trimming took 9 bases from V and 2 from J; bases not matched to a gene: 6. The CDR3 protein is CATGGLDNTDTQYF. The CDR3 DNA is TGTGCCACCGGGGGACTAGATAACACAGATACGCAGTATTTT.

The chain couples TRBV10-3 to TRBJ2-2; 8 positions agree with TRBD2. The germline CDR1 and CDR2 sequences are ENHRY and SYGVKD. Trimming removed 4 bases from V and 1 base from J; junction bases left unmatched: 2. This CDR3 region has 15 residues. The CDR3 nucleotides read TGTGCCATCAGTGCCCGGGGGGGGAACACCGGGGAGCTGTTTTTT. Translating gives CAISARGGNTGELFF.

The chain joins TRBV27 to TRBJ2-5, with 9 nucleotides matching TRBD2. Germline lookup yields CDR1 MNHEY and CDR2 SMNVEV (reference sequence). The CDR3 covers 14 residues. V shed 5 bases, J shed 3 bases, and the junction held 4 bases outside the gene matches. The CDR3 DNA reads as TGTGCCAGCAGTACTAGCGGGTCGAAAGAGACCCAGTACTTC. This sequence encodes CASSTSGSKETQYF.

The genes are TRBV11-2 and TRBJ1-2; TRBD1 aligns across 8 bases. V dropped 1 base and J dropped 8; count of bases not matched to a gene: 12. This CDR3 has 16 residues. The germline gives CDR1 SGHAT, CDR2 FQNNGV. CDR3 nucleotides: TGTGCCAGCAGCTTAGTCTCGACAGGGGAACGGGAGGGCTACACCTTC. This sequence encodes CASSLVSTGEREGYTF.

The chain recombines TRBV2 with TRBJ1-1, with 9 bases that match TRBD1. The CDR3 has 12 residues. V gave up 7 bases and J gave up 12 bases; unmatched junction bases: 9. Germline CDR1 SNHLY, CDR2 FYNNEI. In nucleotides, the CDR3 is TGTGCCAGCACTTACGCGGACAGGGGATCTTTCTTT. As protein: CASTYADRGSFF. Supplemented by reference TRBV2 and TRBJ1-1, the full variable domain reads EPEVTQTPSHQVTQMGQEVILRCVPISNHLYFYWYRQILGQKVEFLVSFYNNEISEKSEIFDDQFSVERPDGSNFTLKIRSTKLEDSAMYFCASTYADRGSFFGQGTRLTVV.